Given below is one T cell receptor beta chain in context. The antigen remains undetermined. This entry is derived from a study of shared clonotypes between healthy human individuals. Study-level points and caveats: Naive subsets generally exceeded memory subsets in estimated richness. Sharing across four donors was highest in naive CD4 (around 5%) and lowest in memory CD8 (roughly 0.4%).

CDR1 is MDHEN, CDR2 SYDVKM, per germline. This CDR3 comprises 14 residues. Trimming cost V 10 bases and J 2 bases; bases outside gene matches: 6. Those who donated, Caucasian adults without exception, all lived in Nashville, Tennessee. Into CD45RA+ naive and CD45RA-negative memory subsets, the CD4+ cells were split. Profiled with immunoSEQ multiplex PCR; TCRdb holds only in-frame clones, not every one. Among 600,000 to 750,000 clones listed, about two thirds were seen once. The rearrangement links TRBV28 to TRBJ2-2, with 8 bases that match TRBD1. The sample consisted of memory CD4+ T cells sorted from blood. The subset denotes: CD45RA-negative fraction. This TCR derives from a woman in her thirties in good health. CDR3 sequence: CATWTGSNTGELFF. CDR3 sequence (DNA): TGTGCCACCTGGACAGGGAGCAACACCGGGGAGCTGTTTTTT.